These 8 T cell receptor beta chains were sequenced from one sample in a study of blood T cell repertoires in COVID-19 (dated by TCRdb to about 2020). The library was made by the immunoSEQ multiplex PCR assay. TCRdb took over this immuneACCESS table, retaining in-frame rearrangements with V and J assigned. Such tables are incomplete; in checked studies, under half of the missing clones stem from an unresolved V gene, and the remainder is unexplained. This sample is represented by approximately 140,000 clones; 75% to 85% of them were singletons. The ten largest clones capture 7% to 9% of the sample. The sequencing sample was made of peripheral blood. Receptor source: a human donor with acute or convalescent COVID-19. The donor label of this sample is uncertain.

CDR3 region: CASSNRQGYEQYF. Here the CDR3 DNA reads TGCGCCAGCTCGAATCGGCAGGGCTACGAGCAGTACTTC. The chain recombines TRBV5-1 with TRBJ2-7, with D possibly matching TRBD1 (5 bases). The CDR3 sequence is 13 residues long. Germline V gene lookup returns CDR1 SGHRS and CDR2 YFSETQ. V was shortened by 7 bases and J by 3 bases, with 14 bases between the two germline ends.

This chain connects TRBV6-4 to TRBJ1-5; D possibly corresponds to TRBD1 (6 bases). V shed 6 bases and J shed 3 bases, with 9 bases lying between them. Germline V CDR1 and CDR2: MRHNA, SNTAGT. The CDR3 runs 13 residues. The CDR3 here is CASSPGDNQPQHF. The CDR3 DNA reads TGTGCCAGCAGCCCAGGGGACAATCAGCCCCAGCATTTT.

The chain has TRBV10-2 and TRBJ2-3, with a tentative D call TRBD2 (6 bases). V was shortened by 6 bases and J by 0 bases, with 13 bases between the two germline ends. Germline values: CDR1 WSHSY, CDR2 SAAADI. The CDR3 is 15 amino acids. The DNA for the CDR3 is TGCGCCAGCAGACTCCTAGCGCAAAGCACAGATACGCAGTATTTT. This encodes CASRLLAQSTDTQYF.

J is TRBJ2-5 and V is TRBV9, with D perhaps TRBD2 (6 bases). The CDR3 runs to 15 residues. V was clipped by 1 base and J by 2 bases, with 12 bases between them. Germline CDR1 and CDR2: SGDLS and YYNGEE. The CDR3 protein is CASSVSLTSQETQYF. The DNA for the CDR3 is TGTGCCAGCAGCGTATCCCTGACTAGTCAAGAGACCCAGTACTTC. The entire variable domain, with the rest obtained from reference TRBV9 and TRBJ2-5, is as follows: DSGVTQTPKHLITATGQRVTLRCSPRSGDLSVYWYQQSLDQGLQFLIQYYNGEERAKGNILERFSAQQFPDLHSELNLSSLELGDSALYFCASSVSLTSQETQYFGPGTRLLVL.

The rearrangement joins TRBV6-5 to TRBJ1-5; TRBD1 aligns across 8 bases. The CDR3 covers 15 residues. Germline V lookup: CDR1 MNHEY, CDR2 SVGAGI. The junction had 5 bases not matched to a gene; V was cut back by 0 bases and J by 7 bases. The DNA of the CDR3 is TGTGCCAGCAGTTACTCTGAGGACAGGGACCAGCCCCAGCATTTT. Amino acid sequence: CASSYSEDRDQPQHF.

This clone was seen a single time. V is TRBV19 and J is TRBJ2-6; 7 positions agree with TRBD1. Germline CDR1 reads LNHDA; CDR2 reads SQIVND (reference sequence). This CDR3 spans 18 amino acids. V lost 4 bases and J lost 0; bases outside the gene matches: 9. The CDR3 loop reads CASSKRGTASSGANVLTF. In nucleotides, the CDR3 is TGTGCCAGTAGTAAGAGGGGGACAGCTTCCTCTGGGGCCAACGTCCTGACTTTC.

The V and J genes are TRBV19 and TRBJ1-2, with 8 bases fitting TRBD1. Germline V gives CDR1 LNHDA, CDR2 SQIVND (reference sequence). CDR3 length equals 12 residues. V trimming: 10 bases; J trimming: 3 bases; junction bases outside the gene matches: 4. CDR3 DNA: TGTGCCACCACGACAGGGGACTATGGCTACACCTTC. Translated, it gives CATTTGDYGYTF.

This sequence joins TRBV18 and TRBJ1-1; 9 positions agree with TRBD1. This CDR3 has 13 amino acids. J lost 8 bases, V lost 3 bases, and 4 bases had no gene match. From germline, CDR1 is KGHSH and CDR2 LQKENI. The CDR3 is CASSPPGQGEAFF. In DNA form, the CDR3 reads TGTGCCAGCTCACCTCCGGGACAGGGAGAAGCTTTCTTT.